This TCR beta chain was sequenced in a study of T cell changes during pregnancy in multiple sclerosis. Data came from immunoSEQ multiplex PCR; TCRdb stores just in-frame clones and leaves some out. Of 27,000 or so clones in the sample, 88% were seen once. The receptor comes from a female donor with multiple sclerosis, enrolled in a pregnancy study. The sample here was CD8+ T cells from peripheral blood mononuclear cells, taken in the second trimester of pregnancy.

CDR3 region: CASSEALAGGTDTQYF. The CDR3 region has the DNA TGTGCCAGCAGTGAAGCACTAGCGGGGGGCACAGATACGCAGTATTTT. V and J are TRBV6-1 and TRBJ2-3; 11 positions match TRBD2. The CDR3 has 16 residues. After removal of 0 bases from V and 1 base from J, the junction contained 0 bases not matched to a gene. Germline V gives CDR1 MNHNS, CDR2 SASEGT.